This T cell receptor beta chain is from a study of OX40 agonist ivuxolimab in advanced cancers. Looking at the study overall: Clinicians treated patients with ivuxolimab, an agonistic anti-OX40 (CD134) antibody. Participants, 70% to 90% male, averaged about 59 years of age, ranging from about 23 to 79. Study-wide results and caveats: Also present in some nonresponders was a low level of normalized T-cell clonal expansion.

Clones were sequenced by immunoSEQ multiplex PCR, and TCRdb holds only the in-frame ones, with some missing. The sample has tens of thousands of clones, 70% to 90% seen once. As regards this clone: What it recognizes is unknown.

The starting material was CD4+ or CD8+ T cells sorted from blood, obtained in a trial of the OX40 agonist ivuxolimab. The TCR comes from an adult with an advanced solid tumor such as melanoma, head and neck, liver or kidney cancer.

The CDR3 DNA follows: TGTGCCAGCAGCCCCACTAGCGGTGGAGGTGAGCAGTTCTTC. It is translated as CASSPTSGGGEQFF. The gene calls are TRBV9 and TRBJ2-1; 8 nucleotides line up with TRBD2. V shed 4 bases and J 9 bases; nucleotides not matched to a gene: 9. Germline CDR1 reads SGDLS; CDR2 reads YYNGEE. This CDR3 comprises 14 residues.